This T cell receptor (beta chain) was retrieved from a study of blood T cell repertoires in COVID-19. Study context: COVID-19 samples, acute and convalescent, were from the United States, Italy and Spain. Nucleic acid was either cDNA or gDNA, and it came from T cells, B-cell-depleted T cells, or PBMCs.

In the original processing: Reference gene primer amplification yielded estimated nucleated cell counts. Measured with immunoSEQ multiplex PCR; TCRdb has only the in-frame clones, and not every one. V and J calls and clone size are copied from that table; D and trimming were computed from the DNA. The repertoire holds about 140,000 clones, with about three quarters as singletons. The V gene lost 6 bases and the J gene lost 1 base, with 15 bases spanning the gap. The CDR3 length is 15 residues. CDR1 is MDHEN and CDR2 is SYDVKM in the germline V gene. The chain joins TRBV28 to TRBJ1-1, with D maybe TRBD1 (5 bases). Sequencing used peripheral blood. The sequence was collected from a woman of 80 years or more with active or convalescent COVID-19. CDR3 bases: TGTGCCAGCAGCCCAAGACAGACTTGGAACACTGAAGCTTTCTTT. Protein sequence: CASSPRQTWNTEAFF.